These 3 T cell receptor beta chains came from one sample sequenced in a study of cytomegalovirus exposure and HLA in healthy donors. The PCR was carried out with 60 Vbeta primers and 13 Jbeta primers. Assay: immunoSEQ multiplex PCR; the TCRdb copy retains only in-frame clones and omits some. Among approximately 100,000 clones listed, 75% were seen once. The sequenced sample was PBMCs. Every receptor here comes from a man in his forties or fifties in good health and CMV-seronegative.

The J gene is TRBJ2-3, the V gene TRBV6-5; a weak D match, TRBD2 (7 bases). CDR3 size: 15 residues. Germline values: CDR1 MNHEY, CDR2 SVGAGI. Between the trimmed V and J ends, which lost 4 bases and 0 bases, there was a span of 11 bases. The CDR3 loop reads CASSSGGASTDTQYF. The CDR3 nucleotides are TGTGCCAGCAGTTCTGGGGGGGCCAGCACAGATACGCAGTATTTT.

This clone has more than one count but fewer than ten. Written as DNA, the CDR3 is TGTGCCAGCAGCTTGGACAGTAGGGAGACCCAGTACTTC. Translating it yields CASSLDSRETQYF. V is TRBV5-5 and J is TRBJ2-5; D is unclear. The CDR3 consists of 13 residues. Trimming removed 0 bases from V and 5 bases from J, with 8 bases in between. Germline CDR1 SGHKS, CDR2 YYEKEE (reference sequence).

This rearrangement joins TRBV11-2 to TRBJ1-3; 8 positions agree with TRBD1. This CDR3 is 17 amino acids long. Germline-derived CDR1 and CDR2 are SGHAT and FQNNGV. The ends lost 4 bases at V and 0 bases at J; junction bases unmatched: 8. The CDR3 DNA reads as TGTGCCAGCAGCTACCGACAGGGGCCGAGCTCTGGAAACACCATATATTTT. Its protein is CASSYRQGPSSGNTIYF. The full variable domain, completed using reference TRBV11-2 and TRBJ1-3, is EAGVAQSPRYKIIEKRQSVAFWCNPISGHATLYWYQQILGQGPKLLIQFQNNGVVDDSQLPKDRFSAERLKGVDSTLKIQPAKLEDSAVYLCASSYRQGPSSGNTIYFGEGSWLTVV.